The rows below give T cell receptor beta chains drawn from one sample of a study of cytomegalovirus exposure and HLA in healthy donors. The assay was immunoSEQ multiplex PCR, and TCRdb's table has in-frame clones only and misses some. The table for this sample gives some 180,000 clones. The sample was PBMCs. These receptors were taken from a man aged 25-45 years in good health and CMV-seronegative. The conserved cysteine and the conserved F or W are not part of the CDR3 here. A D gene is named only where the DNA matches it firmly.

J gene: TRBJ2-4
D gene: TRBD1
V gene: TRBV7-2
CDR3 protein: ASSWGTGTGLLAKNIQY

J gene: TRBJ1-6
D gene: -
V gene: TRBV2
CDR3 protein: ASSEEGTVSPLH

J gene: TRBJ2-1
D gene: TRBD2
V gene: TRBV5-1
CDR3 protein: ASSFLAGANEQF

J gene: TRBJ2-1
D gene: -
V gene: TRBV20-1
CDR3 protein: SAPVNEQF

J gene: TRBJ1-6
D gene: -
V gene: TRBV6-5
CDR3 protein: ASRTGISYNSPLH

J gene: TRBJ2-7
D gene: TRBD2
V gene: TRBV11-2
CDR3 protein: ASSLVPGGRSPYEQY

J gene: TRBJ1-1
D gene: TRBD1
V gene: TRBV5-1
CDR3 protein: ASSIGQGQGVMYTEAF

J gene: TRBJ2-4
D gene: -
V gene: TRBV28
CDR3 protein: ASSLSQGGTIQY

J gene: TRBJ1-1
D gene: TRBD1
V gene: TRBV27
CDR3 protein: ASSLSTRGHLSVTEAF

J gene: TRBJ1-2
D gene: TRBD1
V gene: TRBV11-2
CDR3 protein: ASSFGTGLYGYT

J gene: TRBJ1-1
D gene: -
V gene: TRBV11-3
CDR3 protein: ASSFTGSAGLGTEAF

J gene: TRBJ2-1
D gene: -
V gene: TRBV7-9
CDR3 protein: ASSPGELRGNEQF

J gene: TRBJ1-5
D gene: -
V gene: TRBV9
CDR3 protein: ASSPGPRMGAPSNQPQH

J gene: TRBJ1-1
D gene: -
V gene: TRBV7-9
CDR3 protein: ASSLLGGDTEAF

J gene: TRBJ1-1
D gene: -
V gene: TRBV11-3
CDR3 protein: ASSFEQGYHTEAF

J gene: TRBJ2-7
D gene: -
V gene: TRBV7-9
CDR3 protein: ASSSPPGQRNYEQY

J gene: TRBJ1-5
D gene: -
V gene: TRBV19
CDR3 protein: ASSIERVGNQPQH